What follows are 24 T cell receptor beta chains derived from one specimen sequenced in a study of OX40 agonist ivuxolimab in advanced cancers. The protocol was immunoSEQ multiplex PCR, while the TCRdb copy is restricted to in-frame clones and leaves out a portion. The repertoire consists of about 83,000 clones, with around nine tenths occurring once and the leading ten covering 0.43%. The sequencing used CD4+ or CD8+ T cells sorted from blood, collected in a trial of the OX40 agonist ivuxolimab. These TCRs come from an adult with an advanced solid tumor such as melanoma, head and neck, liver or kidney cancer.

The chain recombines TRBV19 with TRBJ2-1, with 7 bases matching TRBD2. The CDR3 runs to 15 residues. Per germline, CDR1 LNHDA and CDR2 SQIVND (reference sequence). J was trimmed by 2 bases and V by 3 bases; bases with no gene match: 4. The CDR3 nucleotides are TGTGCCAGTAGTATTCCGAGCGGGGCCTACAATGAGCAGTTCTTC. Encoded protein: CASSIPSGAYNEQFF. Complete variable domain (other parts from reference TRBV19 and TRBJ2-1): DGGITQSPKYLFRKEGQNVTLSCEQNLNHDAMYWYRQDPGQGLRLIYYSQIVNDFQKGDIAEGYSVSREKKESFPLTVTSAQKNPTAFYLCASSIPSGAYNEQFFGPGTRLTVL.

V usage is TRBV7-2 and J usage is TRBJ2-2; D is undetermined. In germline, CDR1 is SGHTA, CDR2 FQGNSA. The CDR3 has 15 amino acids. Trimming removed 9 bases at V and 4 bases at J, with 18 bases between. CDR3 nucleotides: TGTGCCAGGGCTCGGGTGGCCGCGGCCACCGGGGAGCTGTTTTTT. This gives the protein CARARVAAATGELFF.

V gene TRBV28 combines with J gene TRBJ2-7; D possibly corresponds to TRBD2 (6 bases). Germline V gene lookup returns CDR1 MDHEN and CDR2 SYDVKM. Trimming shortened V by 4 bases and J by 4 bases, and 14 bases separated the two germline ends. The CDR3 covers 14 residues. CDR3: CASSSGEFLYEQYF. The CDR3 region has the DNA TGTGCCAGCAGTTCGGGGGAGTTCCTTTACGAGCAGTACTTC.

The V call is TRBV19, the J call TRBJ1-1; tentative D call: TRBD1 (6 bases). Germline CDR1 is LNHDA and CDR2 is SQIVND (reference sequence). V lost 3 bases and J lost 6, with 11 bases in between. The CDR3 sequence is 13 residues long. The CDR3 sequence is CASSIQGRAEAFF. CDR3 nucleotide sequence: TGTGCCAGTAGTATTCAGGGGAGGGCTGAAGCTTTCTTT.

This clone has just one count. This chain joins TRBV5-4 and TRBJ2-5; 7 positions match TRBD2. The DNA end lines up better with TRBJ2-7; the J call may be wrong. The length of the CDR3 is 15 residues. Germline values: CDR1 SGHNT, CDR2 YYREEE (reference sequence). The CDR3 DNA reads as TGTGCCAGCAGCTTGGCGGGAGGCAGACCCTACGAGCAGTACTTC. It encodes CASSLAGGRPYEQYF.

J is TRBJ1-2 and V is TRBV6-5, with D possibly TRBD1 on 6 matching bases. Trimming took 2 bases from V and 4 from J, leaving 8 bases between them. The length of the CDR3 is 13 residues. Germline CDR1 MNHEY, CDR2 SVGAGI. CDR3 sequence reads: CASSYADSYGYTF. The CDR3 DNA follows: TGTGCCAGCAGTTACGCGGACAGCTATGGCTACACCTTC.

The gene calls are TRBV19 and TRBJ1-5, with TRBD1 as a possible D gene (5 bases). The germline CDR1 and CDR2 sequences are LNHDA and SQIVND (reference sequence). With 5 bases removed from V and 2 bases from J, the gap between germline ends came to 16 bases. This CDR3 is 16 amino acids long. Here the CDR3 DNA reads TGTGCCAGTAGTCCCTGGGGGGGTTCAGGCAATCAGCCCCAGCATTTT. Translating it yields CASSPWGGSGNQPQHF.

The chain has TRBV28 and TRBJ2-7; no reliable D call. The CDR3 sequence is 11 residues long. Per the germline V gene, CDR1 is MDHEN and CDR2 is SYDVKM. V gave up 5 bases and J gave up 5 bases, with 7 bases separating them. In DNA, the CDR3 is TGTGCCAGCAGTCTCGTCAACGAGCAGTACTTC. It translates to CASSLVNEQYF.

The rearrangement uses TRBV6-1 and TRBJ1-1, with TRBD1 matching 10 bases. This CDR3 contains 14 residues. Germline assignment: CDR1 MNHNS and CDR2 SASEGT. Germline trimming cut 4 bases from V and 1 base from J; bases unmatched to any gene: 0. CDR3 protein: CASSGQGANTEAFF. The CDR3 nucleotides read TGTGCCAGCAGTGGACAGGGGGCGAACACTGAAGCTTTCTTT.

This chain links TRBV10-3 with TRBJ1-3, with 10 bases that match TRBD1. Germline V gene data show CDR1 as ENHRY and CDR2 as SYGVKD. The junction had 5 bases not matched to a gene; V was cut back by 7 bases and J by 5 bases. This CDR3 comprises 14 residues. The CDR3 sequence: CAITPGQGRNTIYF. CDR3 coding DNA: TGTGCCATCACTCCGGGACAGGGGCGAAACACCATATATTTT.

The rearrangement links TRBV2 to TRBJ2-7, with TRBD1 matching over 7 bases. Germline V lookup: CDR1 SNHLY, CDR2 FYNNEI. Trimming cost V 6 bases and J 5 bases; bases outside gene matches: 10. CDR3 size: 14 residues. DNA of the CDR3: TGTGCCAGCAGCCCCGGGACAGTTGCCCACGAGCAGTACTTC. Protein sequence: CASSPGTVAHEQYF.

The V and J genes are TRBV6-6 and TRBJ2-2; 11 positions agree with TRBD1. CDR1 MNHNY and CDR2 SVGAGI come from the germline V gene (reference sequence). This CDR3 contains 16 residues. Trimming at V came to 3 bases and at J to 3 bases, leaving 3 bases not matched to a gene. In DNA form, the CDR3 reads TGTGCCAGCAGTTATGGGACAGGGGGAGACACCGGGGAGCTGTTTTTT. As protein: CASSYGTGGDTGELFF.

The chain employs TRBV5-1 and TRBJ1-1; TRBD1 is a possible D gene (5 bases). Trimming cost V 4 bases and J 1 base, with 14 bases left between them. Germline CDR1 SGHRS, CDR2 YFSETQ. The CDR3 is made up of 15 amino acids. The CDR3 DNA follows: TGCGCCAGCAGCCCCCAAAGCAGGGAGAACACTGAAGCTTTCTTT. Residues: CASSPQSRENTEAFF.

V usage is TRBV16 and J usage is TRBJ1-2, with 7 bases that match TRBD1. The length of the CDR3 is 13 residues. The V and J ends lost 4 bases and 3 bases, in that order; junction bases with no gene match: 2. Germline assignment: CDR1 KGHSY and CDR2 FQNENV. The CDR3 region is CASSLGQHYGYTF. CDR3 bases: TGTGCCAGCAGCCTGGGACAGCACTATGGCTACACCTTC.

CDR3 in DNA: TGTGCCAGCTCACCCAGGGGTGAGGACTATGGCTACACCTTC. Protein product: CASSPRGEDYGYTF. This chain connects TRBV18 to TRBJ1-2; D is perhaps TRBD1 (6 bases). The CDR3 is 14 residues long. V was cut by 3 bases and J by 3 bases, with 11 bases left in between. Germline assignment: CDR1 KGHSH and CDR2 LQKENI.

V usage is TRBV7-8 and J usage is TRBJ1-4; D ambiguous. This CDR3 has 15 residues. CDR1 is SGHVS and CDR2 is FQNEAQ in the germline V gene. Trimming took 1 base from V and 2 from J, leaving 8 bases between them. In DNA form, the CDR3 reads TGTGCCAGCAGCTTAGAGGCGGGGACTAATGAAAAACTGTTTTTT. Encoded protein: CASSLEAGTNEKLFF.

V and J are TRBV9 and TRBJ2-7; D not certain. Germline V gene data show CDR1 as SGDLS and CDR2 as YYNGEE. This CDR3 is built from 22 residues. The V end was cut by 0 bases, the J end by 3 bases, with 34 bases between. CDR3 amino acids: CASSVALKLRSVLRNKGYEQYF. The CDR3 DNA sequence: TGTGCCAGCAGCGTAGCCCTCAAATTAAGATCCGTCCTACGTAACAAAGGCTACGAGCAGTACTTC. Based on the CDR3 plus reference TRBV9 and TRBJ2-7, the full variable domain is DSGVTQTPKHLITATGQRVTLRCSPRSGDLSVYWYQQSLDQGLQFLIQYYNGEERAKGNILERFSAQQFPDLHSELNLSSLELGDSALYFCASSVALKLRSVLRNKGYEQYFGPGTRLTVT.

This rearrangement joins TRBV5-1 to TRBJ2-5, with 10 bases identical to TRBD1. The J segment lost 5 bases and the V segment lost 4 bases, leaving 11 bases of the junction unmatched. This CDR3 region has 16 residues. The germline V gene has CDR1 SGHRS and CDR2 YFSETQ. The chain's CDR3 is CASSGDRDRGMETQYF. CDR3 nucleotides: TGCGCCAGCAGCGGGGACCGGGACAGGGGAATGGAGACCCAGTACTTC.

The gene calls are TRBV10-3 and TRBJ2-1; the D call may be TRBD1 or TRBD2 (6 bases each). The CDR3 sequence is 11 residues long. V was clipped by 11 bases and J by 10 bases, with 15 bases between them. Germline CDR1 ENHRY, CDR2 SYGVKD. CDR3 in amino acids: CAAGGLGEQFF. CDR3 sequence (DNA): TGTGCCGCCGGGGGCCTTGGGGAGCAGTTCTTC.

This clone showed up just once. The V and J genes are TRBV2 and TRBJ2-1; D might be TRBD1 (6 bases). CDR1 SNHLY and CDR2 FYNNEI come from the germline V gene. Trimming removed 7 bases from V and 3 bases from J, with 10 bases in between. The CDR3 spans 13 residues. CDR3 protein: CASKKGDYNEQFF. CDR3 in DNA: TGTGCCAGCAAGAAGGGGGACTACAATGAGCAGTTCTTC.

In this sample, this clone turned up a few times. This CDR3 reads CASSSRTAQGTQYF. CDR3 bases: TGTGCCAGCAGTTCGAGGACAGCACAGGGGACCCAGTACTTC. V gene TRBV6-5 combines with J gene TRBJ2-5, with D maybe TRBD1 (6 bases). CDR3 length: 14 amino acids. V lost 4 bases, J lost 7 bases, and 16 bases lay in between. Germline-derived CDR1 and CDR2 are MNHEY and SVGAGI.

The V call is TRBV21-1, the J call TRBJ2-1; the table's D call TRBD1 went unverified against the DNA. TRBV21-1 represents a pseudogene. This CDR3 comprises 14 residues. The CDR3 nucleotides read TGTGCCAGCAGCAGATGTGACAGCTACAATGAGCAGTTCTTC. It is translated as CASSRCDSYNEQFF.

The chain uses TRBV7-2 and TRBJ2-3, with 8 positions matching TRBD2. The V segment lost 2 bases and the J segment 4 bases; nucleotides outside the gene matches: 11. This CDR3 is built from 17 residues. CDR1 SGHTA and CDR2 FQGNSA come from the germline V gene. The CDR3 region has the DNA TGTGCCAGCAGCTTACAAGCTGGTGGCGGGGGGTCAGATACGCAGTATTTT. Translating it yields CASSLQAGGGGSDTQYF.

The chain combines TRBV11-3 with TRBJ2-1; D not certain. The CDR3 extends over 14 amino acids. The germline V gene encodes CDR1 SGHNT and CDR2 YENEEA. Trimming left V 1 base short and J 4 bases short, with 8 bases between. CDR3 protein: CASSLVHIYNEQFF. As DNA, the CDR3 is TGTGCCAGCAGCTTAGTACACATTTACAATGAGCAGTTCTTC. Combining the CDR3 with reference TRBV11-3 and TRBJ2-1 gives the whole variable domain EAGVVQSPRYKIIEKKQPVAFWCNPISGHNTLYWYLQNLGQGPELLIRYENEEAVDDSQLPKDRFSAERLKGVDSTLKIQPAELGDSAVYLCASSLVHIYNEQFFGPGTRLTVL.